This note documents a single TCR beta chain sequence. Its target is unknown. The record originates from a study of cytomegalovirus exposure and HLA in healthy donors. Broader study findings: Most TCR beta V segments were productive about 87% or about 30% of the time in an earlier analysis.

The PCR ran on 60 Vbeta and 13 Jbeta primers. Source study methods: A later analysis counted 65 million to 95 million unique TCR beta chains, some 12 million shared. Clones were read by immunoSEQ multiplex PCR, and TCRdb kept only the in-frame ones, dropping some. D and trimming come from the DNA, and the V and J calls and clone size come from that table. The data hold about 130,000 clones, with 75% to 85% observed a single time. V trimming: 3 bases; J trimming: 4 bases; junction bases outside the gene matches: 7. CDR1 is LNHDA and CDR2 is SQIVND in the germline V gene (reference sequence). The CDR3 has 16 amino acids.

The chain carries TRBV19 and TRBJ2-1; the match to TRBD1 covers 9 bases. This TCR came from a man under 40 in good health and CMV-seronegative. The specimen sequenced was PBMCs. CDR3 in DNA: TGTGCCAGTAGTATCGGGACAGGGAAAGCGTACAATGAGCAGTTCTTC. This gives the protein CASSIGTGKAYNEQFF.